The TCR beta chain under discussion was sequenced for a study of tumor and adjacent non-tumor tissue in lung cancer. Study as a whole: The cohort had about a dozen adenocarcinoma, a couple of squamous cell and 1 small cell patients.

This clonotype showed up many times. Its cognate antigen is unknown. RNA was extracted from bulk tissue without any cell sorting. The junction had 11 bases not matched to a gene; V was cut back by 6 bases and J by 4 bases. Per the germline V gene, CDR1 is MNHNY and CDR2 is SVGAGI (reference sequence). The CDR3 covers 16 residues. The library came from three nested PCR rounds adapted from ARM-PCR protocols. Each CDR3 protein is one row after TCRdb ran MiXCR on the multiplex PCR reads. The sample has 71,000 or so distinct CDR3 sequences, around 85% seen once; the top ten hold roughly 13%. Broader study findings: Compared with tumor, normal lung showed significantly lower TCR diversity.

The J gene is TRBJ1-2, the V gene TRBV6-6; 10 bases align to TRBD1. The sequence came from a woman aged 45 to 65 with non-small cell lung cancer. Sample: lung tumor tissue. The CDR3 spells CASSHRDRGSGYGYTF. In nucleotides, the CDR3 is TGTGCCAGCAGCCACCGGGACAGGGGATCTGGCTATGGCTACACCTTC.